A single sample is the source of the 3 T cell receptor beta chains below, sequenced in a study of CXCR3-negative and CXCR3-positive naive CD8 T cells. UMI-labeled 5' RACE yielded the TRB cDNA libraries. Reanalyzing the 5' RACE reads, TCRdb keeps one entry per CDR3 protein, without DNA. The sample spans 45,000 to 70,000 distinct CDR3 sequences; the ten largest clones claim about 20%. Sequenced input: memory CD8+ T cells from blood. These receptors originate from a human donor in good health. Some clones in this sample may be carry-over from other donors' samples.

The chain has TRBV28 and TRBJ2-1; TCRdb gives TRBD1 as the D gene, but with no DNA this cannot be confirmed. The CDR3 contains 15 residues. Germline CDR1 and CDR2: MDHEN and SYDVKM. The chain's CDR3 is CASRIRGGGYNEQFF.

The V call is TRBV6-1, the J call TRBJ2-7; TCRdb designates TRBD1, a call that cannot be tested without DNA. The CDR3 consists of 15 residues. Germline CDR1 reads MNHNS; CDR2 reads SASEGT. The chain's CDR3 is CASASGAEWSYEQYF.

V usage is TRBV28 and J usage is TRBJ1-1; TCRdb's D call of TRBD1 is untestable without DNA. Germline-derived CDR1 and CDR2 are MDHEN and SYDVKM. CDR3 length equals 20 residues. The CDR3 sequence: CASSLFHLVGQIQQNTEAFF.